The 17 T cell receptor beta chains listed next were all sequenced from one sample in a study of T-cell reconstitution after alpha-beta-depleted transplantation in children. Molecular barcoding with unique molecular identifiers was used for the TCRbeta library. In TCRdb, the PCR reads were re-called with MiXCR into one record per CDR3 protein. This table has around 380,000 distinct CDR3 sequences, roughly a tenth appearing once. The material sequenced was PBMCs from the stem cell graft donor, taken from the stem cell graft. All receptors come from a human donor who donated a stem cell graft to a child with acute myeloid leukemia.

This clonotype showed up just a few times. DNA of the CDR3: TGTGCCAGCAGTGAATCAGGGCCGGCCTACGAGCAGTACTTC. The encoded protein is CASSESGPAYEQYF. The chain is built from TRBV25-1 and TRBJ2-7, with a tentative D call TRBD1 (5 bases). The CDR3 has 14 amino acids. Deletions cut 1 base from V and 2 bases from J, with 9 bases between. CDR1 is MGHDK and CDR2 is SYGVNS in the germline V gene.

This rearrangement joins TRBV12-3 or TRBV12-4 to TRBJ1-5, with D perhaps TRBD1 (6 bases). This CDR3 comprises 14 residues. V dropped 6 bases and J dropped 6 bases, with 15 bases sitting between them. This CDR3 is CASRSTQGPQPQHF. Here the CDR3 DNA reads TGTGCCAGCAGATCCACACAGGGCCCTCAGCCCCAGCATTTT.

The J gene is TRBJ1-5, the V gene TRBV5-6; TRBD1 matches 12 bases. Germline V gives CDR1 SGHDT, CDR2 YYEEEE. The CDR3 has 16 residues. Trimming cost V 0 bases and J 6 bases; bases outside gene matches: 4. The CDR3 nucleotides read TGTGCCAGCAGCTTGGAGGGACAGGGGGCCAGTCAGCCCCAGCATTTT. Translating it yields CASSLEGQGASQPQHF.

A few counts support this clonotype. This sequence joins TRBV7-3 and TRBJ2-2, with 7 bases aligning to TRBD1. The V gene's germline CDR1 is SGHTA and CDR2 FQGTGA. Trimming cost V 2 bases and J 0 bases; bases outside gene matches: 6. The CDR3 runs to 17 residues. The CDR3, as DNA: TGTGCCAGCAGCTTAGACCCCGGGACAGCGAACACCGGGGAGCTGTTTTTT. Its protein product is CASSLDPGTANTGELFF.

This clonotype was counted ten times or more. The chain links TRBV14 to TRBJ2-3; 8 bases are a match to TRBD1. This CDR3 contains 15 residues. V dropped 2 bases and J dropped 0; count of bases not matched to a gene: 1. The germline V gene encodes CDR1 SGHDN and CDR2 FVKESK. This CDR3 reads CASSQYRGSTDTQYF. The CDR3 bases are TGTGCCAGCAGCCAATACAGGGGGAGCACAGATACGCAGTATTTT. Variable domain in full (rest from reference TRBV14 and TRBJ2-3): EAGVTQFPSHSVIEKGQTVTLRCDPISGHDNLYWYRRVMGKEIKFLLHFVKESKQDESGMPNNRFLAERTGGTYSTLKVQPAELEDSGVYFCASSQYRGSTDTQYFGPGTRLTVL.

This clonotype was recorded at least ten times. The V call is TRBV30, the J call TRBJ2-3, with 9 bases identical to TRBD1. This CDR3 is 14 amino acids long. V dropped 3 bases and J dropped 4; count of bases not matched to a gene: 5. The germline gives CDR1 GTSNPN, CDR2 SVGIG (reference sequence). Written as DNA, the CDR3 is TGTGCCTGGAGCCACAGGGGGCCGGCAGATACGCAGTATTTT. It codes for CAWSHRGPADTQYF.

This clonotype was found a few times. The chain recombines TRBV5-1 with TRBJ2-3, with D perhaps TRBD1 or TRBD2 (5 bases each). Germline loops: CDR1 SGHRS, CDR2 YFSETQ. This CDR3 comprises 19 residues. Trimming left V 5 bases short and J 0 bases short, with 25 bases between. The CDR3 loop is CASSPARDGIKSSTDTQYF. The CDR3 DNA follows: TGCGCCAGCAGTCCTGCCCGGGACGGAATAAAATCGAGCACAGATACGCAGTATTTT.

The CDR3 here is CASTLAGEYRGEQFF. The CDR3 coding sequence is TGCGCCAGCACCCTAGCGGGAGAATACCGGGGTGAGCAGTTCTTC. This rearrangement joins TRBV5-1 to TRBJ2-1, with 10 bases aligning to TRBD2. This CDR3 has 15 amino acids. CDR1 is SGHRS and CDR2 is YFSETQ in the germline V gene. The J segment lost 9 bases and the V segment lost 6 bases, leaving 12 bases of the junction unmatched. The whole variable domain, filled in from reference TRBV5-1 and TRBJ2-1, reads KAGVTQTPRYLIKTRGQQVTLSCSPISGHRSVSWYQQTPGQGLQFLFEYFSETQRNKGNFPGRFSGRQFSNSRSEMNVSTLELGDSALYLCASTLAGEYRGEQFFGPGTRLTVL.

V usage is TRBV4-1 and J usage is TRBJ1-2; 7 bases line up with TRBD1. CDR1 is MGHRA, CDR2 YSYEKL, per germline. Losses at the gene ends were 8 bases for V and 3 bases for J; bases not matched to a gene: 15. The length of the CDR3 is 16 residues. CDR3: CASEGTTGEGDYGYTF. The DNA of the CDR3 is TGCGCCAGCGAGGGTACTACAGGGGAGGGGGACTATGGCTACACCTTC.

In this sample, this clonotype turned up many times. This chain connects TRBV27 to TRBJ2-1, with 12 bases that match TRBD2. V lost 4 bases to trimming and J lost 6 bases; unmatched junction nucleotides: 4. The CDR3 is made up of 15 amino acids. Germline CDR1 and CDR2: MNHEY and SMNVEV (reference sequence). The CDR3 DNA reads as TGTGCCAGCAGTTCGACTAGCGGGAGCTTCAATGAGCAGTTCTTC. Protein sequence: CASSSTSGSFNEQFF.

Details on this clonotype: This may stem from a read error, because a much larger clone lies one nucleotide away. This chain links TRBV7-6 with TRBJ2-5; D is unclear. The germline CDR1 and CDR2 sequences are SGHVS and FNYEAQ. The CDR3 sequence is 14 residues long. V was trimmed by 5 bases and J by 5 bases, leaving 15 bases between them. Here the CDR3 reads CASSLYHELETQYF. CDR3 bases: TGTGCCAGCAGCCTTTATCATGAGTTGGAGACCCAGTACTTC.

CDR3 region: CASRLTRPRETQYF. For the CDR3, the DNA is TGTGCCAGCAGACTGACGCGCCCACGGGAGACCCAGTACTTC. The gene calls are TRBV11-2 and TRBJ2-5; D remains ambiguous. From germline, CDR1 is SGHAT and CDR2 FQNNGV. The V gene lost 6 bases and the J gene lost 5 bases, with 16 bases spanning the gap. The CDR3 totals 14 residues.

This clonotype showed up many times. The rearrangement links TRBV5-1 to TRBJ2-3, with a possible D match to TRBD2 (5 bases). V was trimmed by 4 bases and J by 0 bases, leaving 9 bases between them. CDR3 length equals 14 residues. The germline V gene encodes CDR1 SGHRS and CDR2 YFSETQ. The CDR3, as DNA: TGCGCCAGCAGCGAGGGAACTAGCACAGATACGCAGTATTTT. Amino acids: CASSEGTSTDTQYF.

J is TRBJ2-7 and V is TRBV20-1; no reliable D call. V lost 4 bases, J lost 0 bases, and 7 bases lay in between. Germline V gene data show CDR1 as DFQATT and CDR2 as SNEGSKA (reference sequence). This CDR3 region has 12 residues. The CDR3 here is CSATPTSYEQYF. As DNA, the CDR3 is TGCAGTGCTACCCCTACCTCCTACGAGCAGTACTTC.

This clonotype came up many times. The chain recombines TRBV5-1 with TRBJ2-4, with D unclear. The CDR3 contains 17 residues. Germline CDR1 SGHRS, CDR2 YFSETQ. V dropped 1 base and J dropped 0 bases, with 14 bases sitting between them. This CDR3 is CASSLLSLSGAKNIQYF. The CDR3 bases are TGCGCCAGCAGCTTGCTTAGTCTGTCGGGAGCCAAAAACATTCAGTACTTC. Based on the CDR3 plus reference TRBV5-1 and TRBJ2-4, the full variable domain is KAGVTQTPRYLIKTRGQQVTLSCSPISGHRSVSWYQQTPGQGLQFLFEYFSETQRNKGNFPGRFSGRQFSNSRSEMNVSTLELGDSALYLCASSLLSLSGAKNIQYFGAGTRLSVL.

The V gene is TRBV20-1, the J gene TRBJ2-1, with 11 bases lining up with TRBD1. CDR1 and CDR2 from the germline V gene are DFQATT and SNEGSKA (reference sequence). V was pared by 5 bases and J by 6 bases, with 12 bases of the junction left unmatched. The CDR3 has 16 residues. DNA of the CDR3: TGCAGTGCTTTAACCCGGGACAGGGGGTTTCGCAATGAGCAGTTCTTC. It specifies CSALTRDRGFRNEQFF.

This clonotype was counted many times. V gene TRBV5-1 combines with J gene TRBJ1-3; no firm D call. V dropped 4 bases and J dropped 0 bases, with 11 bases sitting between them. The CDR3 is 15 amino acids. Per the germline V gene, CDR1 is SGHRS and CDR2 is YFSETQ. The CDR3, as DNA: TGCGCCAGCAGCACCGACGGTGCCTCTGGAAACACCATATATTTT. This translates into CASSTDGASGNTIYF.